This entry concerns a single T cell receptor beta chain. Its target is not known. The donors were part of the validation cohort of 120 subjects. That cohort was separate from the first cohort, which comprised 666 subjects. V shed 2 bases and J 0 bases; nucleotides not matched to a gene: 8. The germline CDR1 and CDR2 sequences are MNHNS and SASEGT. The CDR3 contains 17 residues. This sample stems from a study of cytomegalovirus exposure and HLA in healthy donors. Study information: The same platform used for the 500 to 850 first-cohort repertoires was also used for the 100 to 150 validation repertoires, as a later analysis reported. Study results and limitations: According to a subsequent analysis, TCR clusters identified in the first cohort showed a tendency to co-occur across the approximately 110 validation repertoires. Cytomegalovirus-associated status was assigned to fewer than 200 TCR beta chains.

Using immunoSEQ multiplex PCR, the repertoire was profiled, and TCRdb retains in-frame clones only, with some absent. The sample lists 55,000 to 75,000 clones, 90% to 95% occurring once. This TCR came from a man younger than 35 in good health and CMV-seropositive. The chain employs TRBV6-1 and TRBJ2-3, with TRBD1 matching 7 bases. Sequenced: PBMCs. CDR3 sequence (DNA): TGTGCCAGCAGTGAAACCCCCGGGACAGCTAGCACAGATACGCAGTATTTT. This encodes CASSETPGTASTDTQYF.